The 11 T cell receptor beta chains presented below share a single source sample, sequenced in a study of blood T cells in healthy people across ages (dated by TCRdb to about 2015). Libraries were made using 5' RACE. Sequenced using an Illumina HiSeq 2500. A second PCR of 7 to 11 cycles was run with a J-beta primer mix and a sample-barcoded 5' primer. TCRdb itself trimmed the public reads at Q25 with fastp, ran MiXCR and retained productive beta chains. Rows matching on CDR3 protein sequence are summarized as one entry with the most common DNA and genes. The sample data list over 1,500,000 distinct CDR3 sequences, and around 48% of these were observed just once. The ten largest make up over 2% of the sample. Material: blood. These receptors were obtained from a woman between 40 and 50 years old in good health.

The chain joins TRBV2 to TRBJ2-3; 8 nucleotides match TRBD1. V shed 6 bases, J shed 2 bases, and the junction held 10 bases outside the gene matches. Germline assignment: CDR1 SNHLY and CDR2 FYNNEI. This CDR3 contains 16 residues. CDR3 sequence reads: CASREPGQVLTDTQYF. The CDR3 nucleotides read TGTGCCAGCAGGGAGCCGGGACAGGTCCTCACAGATACGCAGTATTTT.

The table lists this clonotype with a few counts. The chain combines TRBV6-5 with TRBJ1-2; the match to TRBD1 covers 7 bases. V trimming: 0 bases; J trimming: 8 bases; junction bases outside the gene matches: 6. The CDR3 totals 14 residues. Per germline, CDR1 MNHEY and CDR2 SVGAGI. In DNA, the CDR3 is TGTGCCAGCAGTTACTCGACAGGGCAGGTCGGCTACACCTTC. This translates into CASSYSTGQVGYTF.

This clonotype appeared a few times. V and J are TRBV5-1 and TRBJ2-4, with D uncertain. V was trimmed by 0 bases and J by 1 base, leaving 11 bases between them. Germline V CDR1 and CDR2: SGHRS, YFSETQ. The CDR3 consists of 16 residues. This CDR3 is CASSLGGNGAKNIQYF. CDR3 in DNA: TGCGCCAGCAGCTTGGGGGGAAATGGGGCCAAAAACATTCAGTACTTC.

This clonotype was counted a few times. The CDR3 coding sequence is TGTGCCAGCAGTGCCCGGTGGGGTCGTCAAGAGACCCAGTACTTC. As protein: CASSARWGRQETQYF. The rearrangement uses TRBV6-5 and TRBJ2-5; D not certain. V shed 5 bases and J shed 2 bases, with 15 bases lying between them. The CDR3 consists of 15 residues. Germline V lookup: CDR1 MNHEY, CDR2 SVGAGI.

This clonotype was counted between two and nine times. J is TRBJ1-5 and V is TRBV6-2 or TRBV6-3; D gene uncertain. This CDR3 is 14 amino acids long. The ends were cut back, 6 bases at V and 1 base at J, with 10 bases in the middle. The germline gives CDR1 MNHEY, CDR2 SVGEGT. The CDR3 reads CASRITLSNQPQHF. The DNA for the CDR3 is TGTGCCAGCAGAATTACTTTGAGCAATCAGCCCCAGCATTTT.

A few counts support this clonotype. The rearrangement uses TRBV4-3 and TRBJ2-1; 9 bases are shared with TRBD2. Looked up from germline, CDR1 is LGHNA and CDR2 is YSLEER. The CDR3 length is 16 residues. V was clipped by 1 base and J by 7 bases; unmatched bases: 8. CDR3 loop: CASSQAVAGAMNEQFF. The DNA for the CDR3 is TGCGCCAGCAGCCAAGCTGTAGCGGGGGCGATGAATGAGCAGTTCTTC.

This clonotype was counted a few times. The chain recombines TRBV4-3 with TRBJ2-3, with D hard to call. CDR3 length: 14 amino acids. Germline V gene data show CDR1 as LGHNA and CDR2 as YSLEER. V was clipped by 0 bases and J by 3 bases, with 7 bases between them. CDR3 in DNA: TGCGCCAGCAGCCAAGAGTGGGGAACAGATACGCAGTATTTT. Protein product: CASSQEWGTDTQYF.

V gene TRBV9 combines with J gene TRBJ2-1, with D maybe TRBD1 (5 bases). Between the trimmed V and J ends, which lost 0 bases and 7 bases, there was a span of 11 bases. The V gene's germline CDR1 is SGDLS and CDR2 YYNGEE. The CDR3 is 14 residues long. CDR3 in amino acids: CASSVEAGLNEQFF. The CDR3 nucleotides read TGTGCCAGCAGCGTAGAGGCAGGGTTAAATGAGCAGTTCTTC. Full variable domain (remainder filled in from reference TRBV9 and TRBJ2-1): DSGVTQTPKHLITATGQRVTLRCSPRSGDLSVYWYQQSLDQGLQFLIQYYNGEERAKGNILERFSAQQFPDLHSELNLSSLELGDSALYFCASSVEAGLNEQFFGPGTRLTVL.

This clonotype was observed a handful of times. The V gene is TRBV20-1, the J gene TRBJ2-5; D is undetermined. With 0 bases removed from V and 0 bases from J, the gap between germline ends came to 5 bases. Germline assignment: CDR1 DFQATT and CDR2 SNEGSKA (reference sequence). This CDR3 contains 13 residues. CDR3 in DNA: TGCAGTGCTAGAGAGGGGAACCAAGAGACCCAGTACTTC. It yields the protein CSAREGNQETQYF.

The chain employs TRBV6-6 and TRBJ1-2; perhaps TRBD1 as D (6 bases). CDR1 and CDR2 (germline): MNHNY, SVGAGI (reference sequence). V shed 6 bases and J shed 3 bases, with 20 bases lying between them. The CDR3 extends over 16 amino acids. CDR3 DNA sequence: TGTGCCAGCAGCCCGGGCCGCCGGGAGGGGGACTATGGCTACACCTTC. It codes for CASSPGRREGDYGYTF.

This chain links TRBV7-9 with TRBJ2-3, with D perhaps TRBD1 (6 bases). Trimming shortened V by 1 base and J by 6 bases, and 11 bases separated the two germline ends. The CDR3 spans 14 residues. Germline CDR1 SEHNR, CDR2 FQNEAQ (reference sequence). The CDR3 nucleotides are TGTGCCAGCAGCTTAGAAGCAGGGGTGGATACGCAGTATTTT. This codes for CASSLEAGVDTQYF.